These T cell receptor beta chains were read from a single sample in a study of blood T cell repertoires in COVID-19. Sequenced by immunoSEQ multiplex PCR; TCRdb stores in-frame clones only, minus some. The sample has 350,000 to 500,000 clones, 70% to 90% seen once. Sequencing used peripheral blood. These receptors all stem from a man aged 18 to 29 with COVID-19, enrolled during active disease. The CDR3 runs from the conserved cysteine through the conserved F or W. A D gene is named only where the DNA matches it firmly. Size is stated for part of the rows, as once, few or many counts, or as a class when the clone is expanded.

J: TRBJ2-1
V: TRBV9
size: .
D: TRBD2
DNA: TGTGCCAGCAGCGTTACCGGGACTAGCAGTGACAATGAGCAGTTCTTC
CDR3: CASSVTGTSSDNEQFF

J: TRBJ2-2
V: TRBV27
size: .
D: TRBD1
DNA: TGTGCCAGCAGGGGACAGGGGGGAACCGGGGAGCTGTTTTTT
CDR3: CASRGQGGTGELFF

J: TRBJ2-1
V: TRBV15
size: .
D: TRBD2
DNA: TGTGCCACCAGCAGAGAGCGGGGGGTTTACAATGAGCAGTTCTTC
CDR3: CATSRERGVYNEQFF

J: TRBJ2-5
V: TRBV19
size: .
D: TRBD2
DNA: TGTGCCAGTAGCACTACTAGCGGGAGTGGGGAGACCCAGTACTTC
CDR3: CASSTTSGSGETQYF

J: TRBJ2-7
V: TRBV6-5
size: .
D: TRBD1
DNA: TGTGCCAGCAGTCGGACAGGGGAGAACTACGAGCAGTACTTC
CDR3: CASSRTGENYEQYF

J: TRBJ2-7
V: TRBV5-1
size: .
D: TRBD2
DNA: TGCGCCAGCAGCTGGACTAGCGGATACGAGCAGTACTTC
CDR3: CASSWTSGYEQYF

J: TRBJ2-3
V: TRBV24-1
size: .
D: TRBD1
DNA: TGTGCCACCAGTGATGGGGACAGGTCACTCACAGATACGCAGTATTTT
CDR3: CATSDGDRSLTDTQYF

J: TRBJ2-1
V: TRBV19
size: .
D: TRBD2
DNA: TGTGCCAGTAGTAGGCGACTAGCGGGAAGCTCCTACAATGAGCAGTTCTTC
CDR3: CASSRRLAGSSYNEQFF

J: TRBJ2-1
V: TRBV29-1
size: .
D: TRBD2
DNA: TGCAGCGTTGAAGAACCTAGCGGGGGGGCCTATGAGCAGTTCTTC
CDR3: CSVEEPSGGAYEQFF

J: TRBJ2-5
V: TRBV12-5
size: .
D: .
DNA: TGTGCTAGTGGTTTGCTAGAGGTAGCGGATAAAGAGACCCAGTACTTC
CDR3: CASGLLEVADKETQYF

J: TRBJ2-2
V: TRBV10-2
size: .
D: .
DNA: TGCGCCAGCAGTGAGGGCAGCAGCCGGCGGTTCACCGGGGAGCTGTTTTTT
CDR3: CASSEGSSRRFTGELFF

J: TRBJ2-3
V: TRBV6-1
size: .
D: .
DNA: TGTGCCAGCAGTGAAGACAGGGTGCGAGATACGCAGTATTTT
CDR3: CASSEDRVRDTQYF

J: TRBJ2-5
V: TRBV19
size: .
D: .
DNA: TGTGCCAGTAGTCCCGGGACTTGGGAGACCCAGTACTTC
CDR3: CASSPGTWETQYF

J: TRBJ2-5
V: TRBV27
size: .
D: TRBD1
DNA: TGTGCCAGCAGTTACAGGGGGCATGGGACCCAGTACTTC
CDR3: CASSYRGHGTQYF

J: TRBJ2-7
V: TRBV5-5
size: .
D: .
DNA: TGTGCCAGCAGCCCCGTAAGCTACTACGAGCAGTACTTC
CDR3: CASSPVSYYEQYF

J: TRBJ2-6
V: TRBV7-9
size: .
D: .
DNA: TGTGCCAGCAGCTTCTCCGTCTCTGGGGCCAACGTCCTGACTTTC
CDR3: CASSFSVSGANVLTF

J: TRBJ2-2
V: TRBV19
size: .
D: .
DNA: TGTGCCTCTTCAGGGTTGTGGACCGGGGAGCTGTTTTTT
CDR3: CASSGLWTGELFF

J: TRBJ2-7
V: TRBV12-5
size: .
D: .
DNA: TGTGCTAGCAGGGGAGGGGATTCCTACGAGCAGTACTTC
CDR3: CASRGGDSYEQYF

J: TRBJ1-1
V: TRBV7-9
size: once
D: TRBD1
DNA: TGTGCCAGCAGCTCCTGGGACAGGAAGCATGAAGCTTTCTTT
CDR3: CASSSWDRKHEAFF

J: TRBJ2-1
V: TRBV6-5
size: .
D: .
DNA: TGTGCCAGCAGTCCCTCAGGACTGAGATACGAGCAGTTCTTC
CDR3: CASSPSGLRYEQFF

J: TRBJ2-5
V: TRBV10-1
size: .
D: TRBD2
DNA: TGCGCCAATACTAAGCGGGGGACCCAAGAGACCCAGTACTTC
CDR3: CANTKRGTQETQYF

J: TRBJ2-3
V: TRBV2
size: .
D: TRBD1
DNA: TGTGCCAGCAACCGACAGGGGGCGAGTACAGATACGCAGTATTTT
CDR3: CASNRQGASTDTQYF

J: TRBJ2-3
V: TRBV7-8
size: .
D: TRBD2
DNA: TGTGCCAGCAGACCCCTAGCGGGAGGGCTGGCAGATACGCAGTATTTT
CDR3: CASRPLAGGLADTQYF

J: TRBJ2-7
V: TRBV14
size: .
D: .
DNA: TGTGCCAGCAGCCAAGGCAGGCCAGAATATTACGAGCAGTACTTC
CDR3: CASSQGRPEYYEQYF

J: TRBJ2-2
V: TRBV7-6
size: few
D: .
DNA: TGTGCCAGCAGCTTAAGTCGACAAGGCACCGGGGAGCTGTTTTTT
CDR3: CASSLSRQGTGELFF

J: TRBJ1-2
V: TRBV28
size: .
D: .
DNA: TGTGCCAGCAGTTTCGACAGTAACTATGGCTACACCTTC
CDR3: CASSFDSNYGYTF

J: TRBJ2-3
V: TRBV6-6
size: .
D: .
DNA: TGTGCCAGCGGTCGCGGCGGGGCTTACATTAGCACAGATACGCAGTATTTT
CDR3: CASGRGGAYISTDTQYF

J: TRBJ2-7
V: TRBV30
size: .
D: .
DNA: TGTGCCTGGAGTGTACTCCCCGGGATCTACGAGCAGTACTTC
CDR3: CAWSVLPGIYEQYF

J: TRBJ2-1
V: TRBV2
size: .
D: TRBD1
DNA: TGTGCCAGCAGTCAAGGGCCAGGGGGCGCGTACAATGAGCAGTTCTTC
CDR3: CASSQGPGGAYNEQFF

J: TRBJ2-3
V: TRBV7-9
size: .
D: .
DNA: TGTGCCAGCAGCCTGACTAGGGGTAGTGCAGATACGCAGTATTTT
CDR3: CASSLTRGSADTQYF

J: TRBJ1-2
V: TRBV19
size: .
D: .
DNA: TGTGCCAGTAGGGGACTGCTTAACTATGGCTACACCTTC
CDR3: CASRGLLNYGYTF

J: TRBJ2-1
V: TRBV6-5
size: .
D: .
DNA: TGTGCCAGCAGATACCCTCGACTTACCTACAATGAGCAGTTCTTC
CDR3: CASRYPRLTYNEQFF

J: TRBJ1-2
V: TRBV7-9
size: .
D: .
DNA: TGTGCCAGCGGGTCCGGGAGATCGGGCTACACCTTC
CDR3: CASGSGRSGYTF

J: TRBJ2-6
V: TRBV7-3
size: .
D: .
DNA: TGTGCCAGCAGCCCTGCGTACGGGGCCAACGTCCTGACTTTC
CDR3: CASSPAYGANVLTF

J: TRBJ1-1
V: TRBV5-1
size: .
D: .
DNA: TGCGCCAGCAGCTCCCTTTTGAACACTGAAGCTTTCTTT
CDR3: CASSSLLNTEAFF

J: TRBJ1-1
V: TRBV30
size: .
D: TRBD1
DNA: TGTGCCTGGACCAGGGGGTCCTGGGACACTGAAGCTTTCTTT
CDR3: CAWTRGSWDTEAFF

J: TRBJ2-1
V: TRBV15
size: once
D: .
DNA: TGTGCCACCAGCGGGGGGGCATACAATGAGCAGTTCTTC
CDR3: CATSGGAYNEQFF

J: TRBJ1-4
V: TRBV29-1
size: .
D: .
DNA: TGCAGCGTTGAAGTGCAACCGGGGGAGAAACTGTTTTTT
CDR3: CSVEVQPGEKLFF

J: TRBJ2-3
V: TRBV2
size: once
D: TRBD2
DNA: TGTGCCAGCATCCCGGGACTAGCGGGAGTTCGCACAGATACGCAGTATTTT
CDR3: CASIPGLAGVRTDTQYF

J: TRBJ2-1
V: TRBV11-2
size: .
D: TRBD2
DNA: TGTGCCAGCAGCAGGGGACTAGCTGGTGAGCAGTTCTTC
CDR3: CASSRGLAGEQFF

J: TRBJ2-2
V: TRBV24-1
size: .
D: .
DNA: TGTGCCACCAGTCCCAGGGCGGACACCGGGGAGCTGTTTTTT
CDR3: CATSPRADTGELFF

J: TRBJ1-6
V: TRBV6-5
size: .
D: TRBD1
DNA: TGTGCCAGCAGCGTACAGGGGTACTCACCCCTCCACTTT
CDR3: CASSVQGYSPLHF

J: TRBJ1-6
V: TRBV5-1
size: .
D: .
DNA: TGCGCCAGCAGGAGTATAGCCTATAATTCACCCCTCCACTTT
CDR3: CASRSIAYNSPLHF

J: TRBJ2-1
V: TRBV24-1
size: .
D: TRBD2
DNA: TGTGCCACCAGTGGGGCTAGCGGGTCGGGGGGCAATGAGCAGTTCTTC
CDR3: CATSGASGSGGNEQFF

J: TRBJ2-4
V: TRBV9
size: .
D: TRBD1
DNA: TGTGCCAGCAGCGCTGACTGGACAGGGGGCAACATTCAGTACTTC
CDR3: CASSADWTGGNIQYF

J: TRBJ1-1
V: TRBV29-1
size: .
D: TRBD1
DNA: TGCAGCGTTGTAGGGACAGGGCCGAACACTGAAGCTTTCTTT
CDR3: CSVVGTGPNTEAFF

J: TRBJ1-2
V: TRBV5-4
size: .
D: TRBD1
DNA: TGTGCCAGCAGCTTTTCCCGGGACAGGGGTTGGGGCTACACCTTC
CDR3: CASSFSRDRGWGYTF

J: TRBJ2-3
V: TRBV19
size: .
D: .
DNA: TGTGCCAGTAGTATGGCAGGCACAGATACGCAGTATTTT
CDR3: CASSMAGTDTQYF

J: TRBJ1-1
V: TRBV5-4
size: .
D: TRBD1
DNA: TGTGCCGTGGGACAGGGGAACACTGAAGCTTTCTTT
CDR3: CAVGQGNTEAFF

J: TRBJ2-7
V: TRBV5-5
size: .
D: .
DNA: TGTGCCAGCACCTCGACGGCAGGAGACTACGAGGAGCAGTACTTC
CDR3: CASTSTAGDYEEQYF